The clone carrying this T cell receptor beta chain was picked up many times. Other DNA sequences in this sample translate to the same CDR3. This sample stems from a study of T cell changes during pregnancy in multiple sclerosis. Per germline, CDR1 SGHDN and CDR2 FVKESK. The CDR3 loop spans 13 amino acids. Trimming pared 1 base from V and 4 bases from J, leaving 7 bases between. Repertoires were generated with immunoSEQ multiplex PCR, while TCRdb's copy carries only in-frame clones and drops some. This table has 90,000 or so clones, approximately 91% appearing once. This sample comprised PBMCs, obtained in the first trimester of pregnancy. This TCR came from a female donor in good health, serving as a control in a pregnancy study. Some clones in this sample may be carry-over from other donors' samples. The V call is TRBV14, the J call TRBJ1-2; no definite D call. The CDR3 DNA follows: TGTGCCAGCAGCCAAGCAGACTCCTATGGCTACACCTTC. Its translation: CASSQADSYGYTF.